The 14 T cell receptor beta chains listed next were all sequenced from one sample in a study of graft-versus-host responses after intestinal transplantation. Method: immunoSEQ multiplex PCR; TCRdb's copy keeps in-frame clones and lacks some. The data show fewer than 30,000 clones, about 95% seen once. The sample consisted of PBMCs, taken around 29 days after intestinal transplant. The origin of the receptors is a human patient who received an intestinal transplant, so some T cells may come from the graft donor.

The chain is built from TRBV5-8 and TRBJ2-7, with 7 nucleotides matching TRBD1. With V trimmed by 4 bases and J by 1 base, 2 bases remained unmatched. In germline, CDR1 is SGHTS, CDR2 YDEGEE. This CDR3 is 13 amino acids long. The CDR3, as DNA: TGTGCCAGCAGCATGGGACAGTCCTACGAGCAGTACTTC. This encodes CASSMGQSYEQYF.

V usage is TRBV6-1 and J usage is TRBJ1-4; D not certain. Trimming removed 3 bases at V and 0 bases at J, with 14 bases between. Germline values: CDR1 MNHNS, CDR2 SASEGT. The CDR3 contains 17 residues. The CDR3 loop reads CASSELGLSATNEKLFF. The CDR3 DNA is TGTGCCAGCAGTGAGTTGGGGTTATCGGCAACTAATGAAAAACTGTTTTTT.

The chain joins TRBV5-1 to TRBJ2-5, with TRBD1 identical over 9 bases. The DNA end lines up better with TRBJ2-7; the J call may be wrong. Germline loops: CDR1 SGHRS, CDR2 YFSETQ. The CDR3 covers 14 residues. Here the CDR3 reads CASSFVGTGYEQYF. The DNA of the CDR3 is TGCGCCAGCAGCTTTGTAGGGACAGGGTACGAGCAGTACTTC.

In nucleotides, the CDR3 is TGCGCCAGCAGCTTAGACCAGTACAATGAGCAGTTCTTC. Translated, it gives CASSLDQYNEQFF. The chain couples TRBV5-1 to TRBJ2-1; D not certain. Germline V CDR1 and CDR2: SGHRS, YFSETQ. The V end lost 2 bases, the J end lost 4 bases, and 7 bases lay between the germline ends. The CDR3 length is 13 residues.

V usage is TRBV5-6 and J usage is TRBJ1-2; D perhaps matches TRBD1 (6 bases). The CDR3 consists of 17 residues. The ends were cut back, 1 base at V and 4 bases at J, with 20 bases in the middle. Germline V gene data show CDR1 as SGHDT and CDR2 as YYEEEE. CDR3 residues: CASSLLAGEVVIYGYTF. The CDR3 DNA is TGTGCCAGCAGCTTGCTGGCAGGGGAGGTCGTTATCTATGGCTACACCTTC.

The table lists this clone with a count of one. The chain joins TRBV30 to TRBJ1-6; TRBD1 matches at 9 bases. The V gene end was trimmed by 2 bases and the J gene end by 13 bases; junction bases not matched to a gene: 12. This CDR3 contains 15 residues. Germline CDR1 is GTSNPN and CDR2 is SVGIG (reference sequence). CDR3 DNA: TGTGCCTGGAGTCCATCCGGGACAGGGAAGTCTCCCCTCCACTTT. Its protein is CAWSPSGTGKSPLHF.

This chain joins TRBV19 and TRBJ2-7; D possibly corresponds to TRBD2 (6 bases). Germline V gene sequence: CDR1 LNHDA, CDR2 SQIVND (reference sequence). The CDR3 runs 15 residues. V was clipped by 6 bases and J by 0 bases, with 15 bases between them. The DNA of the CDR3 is TGTGCCAGTAGCGGACGGGCGGGGAGCTCCTACGAGCAGTACTTC. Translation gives CASSGRAGSSYEQYF.

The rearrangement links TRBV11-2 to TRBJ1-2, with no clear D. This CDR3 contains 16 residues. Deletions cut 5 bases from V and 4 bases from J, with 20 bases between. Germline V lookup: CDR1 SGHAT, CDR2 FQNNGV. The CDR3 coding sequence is TGTGCCAGCAGCGCGAGGGCGGGTTCCTCCACCTATGGCTACACCTTC. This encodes CASSARAGSSTYGYTF. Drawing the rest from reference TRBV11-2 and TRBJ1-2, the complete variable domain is EAGVAQSPRYKIIEKRQSVAFWCNPISGHATLYWYQQILGQGPKLLIQFQNNGVVDDSQLPKDRFSAERLKGVDSTLKIQPAKLEDSAVYLCASSARAGSSTYGYTFGSGTRLTVV.

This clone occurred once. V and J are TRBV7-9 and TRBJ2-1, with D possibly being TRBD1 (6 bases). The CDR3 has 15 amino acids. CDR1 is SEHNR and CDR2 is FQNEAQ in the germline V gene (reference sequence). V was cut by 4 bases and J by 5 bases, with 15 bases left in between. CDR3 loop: CASSWGLEEDNEQFF. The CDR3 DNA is TGTGCCAGCAGCTGGGGGCTAGAAGAAGACAATGAGCAGTTCTTC.

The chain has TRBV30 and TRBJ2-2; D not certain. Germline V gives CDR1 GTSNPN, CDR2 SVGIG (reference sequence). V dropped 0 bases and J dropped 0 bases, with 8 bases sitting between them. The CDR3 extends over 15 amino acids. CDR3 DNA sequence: TGTGCCTGGAGTGTAATGGCAGCGAACACCGGGGAGCTGTTTTTT. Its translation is CAWSVMAANTGELFF.

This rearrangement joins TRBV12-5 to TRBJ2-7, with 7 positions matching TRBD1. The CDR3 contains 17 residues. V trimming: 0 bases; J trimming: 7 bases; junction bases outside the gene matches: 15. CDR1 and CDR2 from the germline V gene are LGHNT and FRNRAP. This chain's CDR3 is CASGLVLTGTDVWEQYF. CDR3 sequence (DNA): TGTGCTAGTGGTTTGGTCCTTACCGGGACAGATGTCTGGGAGCAGTACTTC.

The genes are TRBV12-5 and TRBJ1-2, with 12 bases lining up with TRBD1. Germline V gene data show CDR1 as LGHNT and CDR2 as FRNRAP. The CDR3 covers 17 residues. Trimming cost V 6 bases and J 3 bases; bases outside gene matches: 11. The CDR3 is CASGTPGQGAWDYGYTF. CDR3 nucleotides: TGTGCTAGTGGAACGCCGGGACAGGGGGCTTGGGACTATGGCTACACCTTC.

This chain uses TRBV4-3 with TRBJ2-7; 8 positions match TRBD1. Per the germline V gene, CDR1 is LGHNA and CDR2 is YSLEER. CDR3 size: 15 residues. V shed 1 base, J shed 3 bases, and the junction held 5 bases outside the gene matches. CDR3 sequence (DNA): TGCGCCAGCAGCCAAGGTCCAGGGGGCGGCTACGAGCAGTACTTC. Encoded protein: CASSQGPGGGYEQYF.

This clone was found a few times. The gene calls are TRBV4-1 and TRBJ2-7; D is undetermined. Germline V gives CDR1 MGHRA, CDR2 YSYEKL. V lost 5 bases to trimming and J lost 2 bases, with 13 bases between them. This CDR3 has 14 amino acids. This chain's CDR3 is CASSSGLGAYEQYF. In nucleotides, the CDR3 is TGCGCCAGCAGCTCGGGCCTCGGCGCCTACGAGCAGTACTTC.